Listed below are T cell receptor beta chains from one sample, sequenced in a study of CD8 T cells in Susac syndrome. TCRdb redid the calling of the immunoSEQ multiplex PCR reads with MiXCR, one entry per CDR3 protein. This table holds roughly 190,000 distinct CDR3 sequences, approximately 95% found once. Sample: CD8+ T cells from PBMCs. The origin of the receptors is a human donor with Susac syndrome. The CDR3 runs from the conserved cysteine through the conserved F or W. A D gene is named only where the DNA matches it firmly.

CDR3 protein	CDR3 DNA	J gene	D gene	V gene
CASSIDGGNTEAFF	TGTGCCAGTAGTATAGACGGGGGGAACACTGAAGCTTTCTTT	TRBJ1-1	NA	TRBV19
CATSDRYEQYF	TGTGCCACCAGTGACCGCTACGAGCAGTACTTC	TRBJ2-7	NA	TRBV24-1
CASSLWASTLGNEQFF	TGTGCCAGCAGTTTATGGGCTAGCACCCTGGGCAATGAGCAGTTCTTC	TRBJ2-1	NA	TRBV27
CASSDPQAPYNSPLHF	TGTGCCAGCAGTGACCCACAGGCTCCCTATAATTCACCCCTCCACTTT	TRBJ1-6	NA	TRBV25-1
CASSQDLKEEENTGELFF	TGTGCCAGCAGCCAAGATCTTAAGGAGGAGGAGAACACCGGGGAGCTGTTTTTT	TRBJ2-2	NA	TRBV4-2
CASSLVGPRAETQYF	TGTGCCAGCAGTTTAGTGGGACCGCGGGCAGAGACCCAGTACTTC	TRBJ2-5	NA	TRBV12-3/TRBV12-4
CASTPGSMNTEAFF	TGTGCCAGCACCCCGGGTAGCATGAACACTGAAGCTTTCTTT	TRBJ1-1	NA	TRBV27
CASSLSPRRETQYF	TGTGCCAGCAGTTTATCCCCTAGACGGGAGACCCAGTACTTC	TRBJ2-5	NA	TRBV27
CASSTRKHMNTEAFF	TGTGCCAGCAGCACACGCAAGCATATGAACACTGAAGCTTTCTTT	TRBJ1-1	NA	TRBV13
CASSPPSGMNTEAFF	TGTGCCAGCTCACCACCGTCCGGCATGAACACTGAAGCTTTCTTT	TRBJ1-1	NA	TRBV18
CASSQEGQGNQPQHF	TGCGCCAGCAGCCAAGAGGGACAGGGCAATCAGCCCCAGCATTTT	TRBJ1-5	TRBD1	TRBV5-1
CATSASGDEQYF	TGTGCCACCAGTGCTTCAGGGGACGAGCAGTACTTC	TRBJ2-7	NA	TRBV24-1